The subject of this entry is one TCR beta chain. As handled by the study authors: Estimated nucleated cell counts came from reference gene primer amplification. Clones were read by immunoSEQ multiplex PCR, and TCRdb kept only the in-frame ones, dropping some. Clone size and the V and J calls come from that table; the DNA yielded D and trimming. Among roughly 100,000 clones, over 55% were seen once, and the ten largest hold roughly 0.86%. The source of the sample is a study of blood T cell repertoires in COVID-19. For the study at large: From T cells, B-cell-depleted T cells, or PBMCs came the material, which was cDNA or gDNA.

CDR3 size: 15 residues. Germline loops: CDR1 LGHDT, CDR2 YNNKEL (reference sequence). The germline V and J ends were trimmed by 2 bases and 0 bases, with 10 bases remaining between them. The chain combines TRBV3-1 (or the pseudogene TRBV3-2) with TRBJ1-2, with D tentatively TRBD1 (5 bases). The sequencing sample was made of peripheral blood. The sequence was collected from a human donor with acute or convalescent COVID-19. The donor label of this sample is uncertain. The CDR3 bases are TGTGCCAGCAGCCAACGACAGAAAGCTAACTATGGCTACACCTTC. This translates into CASSQRQKANYGYTF.